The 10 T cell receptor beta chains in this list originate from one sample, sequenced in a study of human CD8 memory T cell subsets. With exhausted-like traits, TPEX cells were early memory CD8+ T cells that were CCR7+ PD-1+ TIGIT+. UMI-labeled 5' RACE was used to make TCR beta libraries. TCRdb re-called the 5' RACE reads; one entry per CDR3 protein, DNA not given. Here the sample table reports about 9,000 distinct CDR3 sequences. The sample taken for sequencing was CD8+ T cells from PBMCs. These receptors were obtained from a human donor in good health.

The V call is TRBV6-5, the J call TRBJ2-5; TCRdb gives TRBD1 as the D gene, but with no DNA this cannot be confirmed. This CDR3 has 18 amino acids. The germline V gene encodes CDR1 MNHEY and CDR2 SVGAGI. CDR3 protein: CASSPRHGPGTVQETQYF.

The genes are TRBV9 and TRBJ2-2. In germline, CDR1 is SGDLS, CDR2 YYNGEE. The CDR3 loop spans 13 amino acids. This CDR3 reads CASYSSGTGELFF.

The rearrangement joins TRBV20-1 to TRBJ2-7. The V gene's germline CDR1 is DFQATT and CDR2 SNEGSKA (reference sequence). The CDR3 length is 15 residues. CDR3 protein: CSARDLQDLSYEQYF.

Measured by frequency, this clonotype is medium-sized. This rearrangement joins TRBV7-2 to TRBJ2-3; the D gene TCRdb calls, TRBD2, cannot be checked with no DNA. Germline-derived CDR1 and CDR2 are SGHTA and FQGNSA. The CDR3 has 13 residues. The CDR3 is CASSLPPRDTQYF.

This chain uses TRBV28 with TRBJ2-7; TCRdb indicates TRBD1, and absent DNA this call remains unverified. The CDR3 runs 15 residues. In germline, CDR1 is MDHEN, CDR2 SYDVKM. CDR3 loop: CASSPGTGGRNEQYF.

The CDR3 region is CSVERREVRAGELFF. This chain connects TRBV29-1 to TRBJ2-2. The CDR3 covers 15 residues. Per germline, CDR1 SQVTM and CDR2 ANQGSEA.

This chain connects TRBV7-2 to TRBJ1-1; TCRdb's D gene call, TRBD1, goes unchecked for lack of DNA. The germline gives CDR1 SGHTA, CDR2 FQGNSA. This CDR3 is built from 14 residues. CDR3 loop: CASSLNRANTEAFF.

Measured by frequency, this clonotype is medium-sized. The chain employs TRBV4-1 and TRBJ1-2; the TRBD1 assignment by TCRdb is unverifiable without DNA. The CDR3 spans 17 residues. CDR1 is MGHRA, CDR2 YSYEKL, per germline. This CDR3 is CASSQSGQPPVNYGYTF.

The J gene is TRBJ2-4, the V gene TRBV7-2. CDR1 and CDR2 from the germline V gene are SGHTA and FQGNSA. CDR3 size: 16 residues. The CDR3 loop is CASSLAVRERKNIQYF.

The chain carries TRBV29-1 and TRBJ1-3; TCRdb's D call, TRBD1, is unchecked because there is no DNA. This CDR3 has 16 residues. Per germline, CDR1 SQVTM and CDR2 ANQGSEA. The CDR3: CSAMGRTGYSGNTIYF.